Below, 8 T cell receptor beta chains from the same sample are listed, as sequenced in a study of early T cells in non-severe SARS-CoV-2 infection. TCRdb re-derived calls from the 5' RACE reads in MiXCR, one entry per CDR3 protein. The sample shows 25,000 to 40,000 distinct CDR3 sequences, roughly 4.5% of them seen only once. Sequences were obtained from whole blood. Receptor source: an adult who was a healthcare worker with PCR-confirmed SARS-CoV-2 infection or an uninfected control (not recorded which).

This clonotype has at least ten counts. V usage is TRBV29-1 and J usage is TRBJ1-4, with D unclear. The CDR3 has 13 amino acids. Germline values: CDR1 SQVTM, CDR2 ANQGSEA. V lost 1 base and J 6 bases, leaving 9 bases between the germline ends. As DNA, the CDR3 is TGCAGCGTTGAAGGGGGTTCCGATGAAAAACTGTTTTTT. This codes for CSVEGGSDEKLFF.

The table lists this clonotype with a few counts. V and J are TRBV6-1 and TRBJ2-5; D is unclear. Trimming took 2 bases from V and 0 from J, leaving 7 bases between them. This CDR3 is 14 amino acids long. Per the germline V gene, CDR1 is MNHNS and CDR2 is SASEGT. The CDR3 DNA sequence: TGTGCCAGCAGTGAAATAGGGTACCAAGAGACCCAGTACTTC. Its protein is CASSEIGYQETQYF.

In its sample, this clonotype was seen many times. This chain uses TRBV6-1 with TRBJ1-5; D may be TRBD1 (5 bases). Germline V gene sequence: CDR1 MNHNS, CDR2 SASEGT. Trimming cost V 7 bases and J 6 bases, with 7 bases left between them. This CDR3 spans 11 amino acids. In nucleotides, the CDR3 is TGTGCCAGCAATGGGGGTCAGCCCCAGCATTTT. Its translation: CASNGGQPQHF.

At least ten counts were recorded for this clonotype. The gene calls are TRBV7-9 and TRBJ2-4; 15 bases agree with TRBD2. CDR3 length: 17 residues. Germline CDR1 SEHNR, CDR2 FQNEAQ (reference sequence). The trim removed 5 bases at V and 3 bases at J, leaving 5 bases unmatched. The CDR3 is CASSHGLAGGIKNIQYF. CDR3 DNA: TGTGCCAGCAGCCACGGACTAGCGGGGGGGATCAAAAACATTCAGTACTTC. Filled out from reference TRBV7-9 and TRBJ2-4, the complete variable domain reads DTGVSQNPRHKITKRGQNVTFRCDPISEHNRLYWYRQTLGQGPEFLTYFQNEAQLEKSRLLSDRFSAERPKGSFSTLEIQRTEQGDSAMYLCASSHGLAGGIKNIQYFGAGTRLSVL.

This clonotype was seen many times. CDR3 nucleotide sequence: TGCAGCGTTGAAGCAGGCCCCTATGGCTACACCTTC. Translating gives CSVEAGPYGYTF. The chain joins TRBV29-1 to TRBJ1-2; D unresolved. Germline CDR1 SQVTM, CDR2 ANQGSEA. The CDR3 loop spans 12 amino acids. V lost 1 base, J lost 4 bases, and 7 bases lay in between.

This clonotype was counted at least ten times. V and J are TRBV3-1 and TRBJ2-3, with D perhaps matching TRBD2 (6 bases). Trimming cost V 0 bases and J 1 base, with 11 bases left between them. This CDR3 has 16 residues. Germline V gives CDR1 LGHDT, CDR2 YNNKEL (reference sequence). In DNA form, the CDR3 reads TGTGCCAGCAGCCAAGAGATCGCGGGGCGCACAGATACGCAGTATTTT. As protein: CASSQEIAGRTDTQYF.

Ten or more counts support this clonotype. The chain joins TRBV7-2 to TRBJ2-1, with 8 nucleotides matching TRBD2. The CDR3 runs to 15 residues. The V gene end was trimmed by 1 base and the J gene end by 3 bases; junction bases not matched to a gene: 2. Germline assignment: CDR1 SGHTA and CDR2 FQGNSA. The CDR3 sequence: CASSLETSDYNEQFF. The CDR3 DNA sequence: TGTGCCAGCAGCTTAGAGACTAGCGACTACAATGAGCAGTTCTTC.

This clonotype has just a few counts. The V call is TRBV6-2 or TRBV6-3, the J call TRBJ2-7, with 7 bases that match TRBD2. J gave up 0 bases and V 7 bases, and 12 bases lay outside the gene matches. CDR1 and CDR2 (germline): MNHEY, SVGEGT. The CDR3 extends over 16 amino acids. Here the CDR3 DNA reads TGTGCCAGCACCACCCGGGCGGGGGAAAGCTCCTACGAGCAGTACTTC. This gives the protein CASTTRAGESSYEQYF.